This record concerns one T cell receptor beta chain sequence. The antigen is unknown. This sample was included in a study of cytomegalovirus exposure and HLA in healthy donors. Points from the study as a whole: A later analysis associated 16,951 TCR beta sequences with HLA alleles at a 0.05 false discovery rate. Within the data, a cluster of highly shared sequence variants was likely a sequencing artifact.

Both 60 Vbeta primers and 13 Jbeta primers went into the PCR. Some clones are missing from TCRdb's copy, which holds only in-frame ones; the method was immunoSEQ multiplex PCR. The repertoire includes more than 55,000 clones, 80% of them detected once, and around 3.9% sits in the top ten. Trimming removed 7 bases from V and 0 bases from J, with 7 bases in between. The length of the CDR3 is 13 residues. Germline CDR1 and CDR2: LNHDA and SQIVND (reference sequence). Sequencing input: PBMCs. This chain joins TRBV19 and TRBJ1-3; D is possibly TRBD1 (5 bases). This sequence originates from a middle-aged woman in good health and CMV-seronegative. The DNA for the CDR3 is TGTGCCAGTACCCAGGGCTCTGGAAACACCATATATTTT. It yields the protein CASTQGSGNTIYF.